The 27 T cell receptor beta chains in this list originate from one sample, sequenced in a study of monozygotic twins with inflammatory bowel disease. TCRdb re-called the 5' RACE reads, yielding one record per CDR3 amino acid sequence without DNA. Seen in this sample are 300,000 to 400,000 distinct CDR3 sequences; the ten most common clones hold around 2%. The sequencing input was blood. These receptors all come from a human donor with ulcerative colitis or Crohn's disease, or a healthy co-twin of an affected twin (not recorded which).

The chain carries TRBV3-1 and TRBJ2-1; as DNA is missing, the TRBD1 call by TCRdb cannot be tested. Per germline, CDR1 LGHDT and CDR2 YNNKEL (reference sequence). This CDR3 region has 14 residues. CDR3 amino acids: CASSPSWADEKQFF.

V usage is TRBV24-1 and J usage is TRBJ2-7. The CDR3 loop spans 12 amino acids. Germline-derived CDR1 and CDR2 are KGHDR and SFDVKD. CDR3 residues: CATSGGSYEQYF.

The rearrangement links TRBV29-1 to TRBJ1-2; TCRdb selects TRBD1, and the lack of DNA leaves this call unchecked. This CDR3 spans 13 amino acids. CDR1 is SQVTM, CDR2 ANQGSEA, per germline. CDR3 amino acids: CSVGGRDLYGYTF. The full variable domain, completed using reference TRBV29-1 and TRBJ1-2, is SAVISQKPSRDICQRGTSLTIQCQVDSQVTMMFWYRQQPGQSLTLIATANQGSEATYESGFVIDKFPISRPNLTFSTLTVSNMSPEDSSIYLCSVGGRDLYGYTFGSGTRLTVV.

The V gene is TRBV24-1, the J gene TRBJ2-7; TCRdb indicates TRBD1, and absent DNA this call remains unverified. The CDR3 has 13 residues. The germline V gene has CDR1 KGHDR and CDR2 SFDVKD. CDR3 sequence reads: CATSSPGSYEQYF.

The V and J genes are TRBV12-3 or TRBV12-4 and TRBJ1-1; as DNA is missing, the TRBD1 call by TCRdb cannot be tested. This CDR3 spans 16 amino acids. CDR3 protein: CASSSSFRQGNTEAFF.

The chain is built from TRBV12-3 or TRBV12-4 and TRBJ1-5. The CDR3 totals 12 residues. This chain's CDR3 is CASSRPNQPQHF.

The CDR3: CATSKDGGDGYTF. The chain joins TRBV24-1 to TRBJ1-2; TCRdb returns TRBD1, unconfirmable since there is no DNA. Germline V gene sequence: CDR1 KGHDR, CDR2 SFDVKD. The CDR3 sequence is 13 residues long.

The chain links TRBV7-3 to TRBJ1-1. Looked up from germline, CDR1 is SGHTA and CDR2 is FQGTGA. The CDR3 contains 15 residues. CDR3 sequence: CASSLGRQPSAEAFF.

CDR3 loop: CASSLGTPNEQYF. The chain uses TRBV7-9 and TRBJ2-7. Germline V gene data show CDR1 as SEHNR and CDR2 as FQNEAQ (reference sequence). The CDR3 spans 13 residues.

V usage is TRBV20-1 and J usage is TRBJ2-7; TCRdb calls TRBD1, which cannot be checked without DNA. The CDR3 runs to 13 residues. The V gene's germline CDR1 is DFQATT and CDR2 SNEGSKA (reference sequence). Here the CDR3 reads CSAGPGLDYEQYF.

J is TRBJ2-7 and V is TRBV20-1; absent DNA, TCRdb's TRBD2 call cannot be checked. This CDR3 is 16 amino acids long. Germline V gives CDR1 DFQATT, CDR2 SNEGSKA (reference sequence). CDR3 in amino acids: CSARDYEGVLSYEQYF.

V is TRBV9 and J is TRBJ2-3; with no DNA, the TCRdb D assignment of TRBD1 cannot be verified. This CDR3 spans 15 amino acids. CDR1 and CDR2 from the germline V gene are SGDLS and YYNGEE. Here the CDR3 reads CASSTGAILTDTQYF. The full variable domain, with the rest looked up from reference TRBV9 and TRBJ2-3, is DSGVTQTPKHLITATGQRVTLRCSPRSGDLSVYWYQQSLDQGLQFLIQYYNGEERAKGNILERFSAQQFPDLHSELNLSSLELGDSALYFCASSTGAILTDTQYFGPGTRLTVL.

The rearrangement joins TRBV11-2 to TRBJ1-1. This CDR3 region has 15 residues. CDR1 SGHAT and CDR2 FQNNGV come from the germline V gene. The CDR3 reads CASSSQPTVNTEAFF.

The chain recombines TRBV30 with TRBJ1-1. CDR1 and CDR2 (germline): GTSNPN, SVGIG (reference sequence). This CDR3 has 15 amino acids. The CDR3 spells CAWSVGPKISIEAFF.

This chain joins TRBV20-1 and TRBJ2-3; TCRdb gives TRBD2 as the D gene, but with no DNA this cannot be confirmed. Germline loops: CDR1 DFQATT, CDR2 SNEGSKA (reference sequence). The CDR3 is made up of 14 amino acids. The CDR3 loop reads CSQSSGLGTDTQYF.

The rearrangement links TRBV5-1 to TRBJ1-1; TCRdb calls TRBD1, which cannot be checked without DNA. The V gene's germline CDR1 is SGHRS and CDR2 YFSETQ. This CDR3 is built from 14 residues. CDR3 residues: CASSMTGPNTEAFF.

The chain has TRBV30 and TRBJ2-2; TCRdb's D gene call, TRBD1, goes unchecked for lack of DNA. The CDR3 is 14 amino acids. Germline CDR1 is GTSNPN and CDR2 is SVGIG (reference sequence). CDR3 sequence: CASRLTDRGGELFF.

The rearrangement uses TRBV7-9 and TRBJ1-2; TCRdb lists TRBD1, though no DNA is available to test this call. Per the germline V gene, CDR1 is SEHNR and CDR2 is FQNEAQ (reference sequence). The CDR3 is 13 residues long. CDR3 protein: CASSPGGSYGYTF.

The CDR3 loop is CASSLSASRYEQYF. The chain recombines TRBV5-1 with TRBJ2-7; TCRdb lists TRBD2, though no DNA is available to test this call. The CDR3 consists of 14 residues. Germline loops: CDR1 SGHRS, CDR2 YFSETQ. Combining the CDR3 with reference TRBV5-1 and TRBJ2-7 gives the whole variable domain KAGVTQTPRYLIKTRGQQVTLSCSPISGHRSVSWYQQTPGQGLQFLFEYFSETQRNKGNFPGRFSGRQFSNSRSEMNVSTLELGDSALYLCASSLSASRYEQYFGPGTRLTVT.

The rearrangement links TRBV5-1 to TRBJ2-7; with no DNA, the TCRdb D assignment of TRBD1 cannot be verified. The CDR3 is 12 amino acids. From germline, CDR1 is SGHRS and CDR2 YFSETQ. CDR3 amino acids: CASSPGSHEQYF.

V is TRBV30 and J is TRBJ1-1. CDR1 GTSNPN and CDR2 SVGIG come from the germline V gene (reference sequence). This CDR3 is built from 12 residues. The CDR3 region is CAWSPWSTEAFF.

This rearrangement joins TRBV20-1 to TRBJ2-1; TCRdb picks TRBD1, but there is no DNA to check that call. In germline, CDR1 is DFQATT, CDR2 SNEGSKA (reference sequence). The CDR3 extends over 15 amino acids. CDR3 residues: CSASHRGHFDNEQFF.

The rearrangement uses TRBV3-1 and TRBJ2-3; TCRdb proposes TRBD2, but this gene call is untestable without DNA. Germline CDR1 and CDR2: LGHDT and YNNKEL (reference sequence). CDR3 length: 15 amino acids. The CDR3 here is CASSQEWNSFGTQYF.

V gene TRBV10-3 combines with J gene TRBJ2-7; TCRdb designates TRBD2, a call that cannot be tested without DNA. CDR3 length: 14 amino acids. CDR1 is ENHRY and CDR2 is SYGVKD in the germline V gene. CDR3 protein: CAIRPTASSYEQYF.

The rearrangement uses TRBV28 and TRBJ2-7; TCRdb indicates TRBD2, and absent DNA this call remains unverified. The germline V gene has CDR1 MDHEN and CDR2 SYDVKM. The CDR3 is made up of 15 amino acids. CDR3 sequence: CASRVGGLDSYEQYF.

V and J are TRBV6-6 and TRBJ2-7; the D gene TCRdb calls, TRBD1, cannot be checked with no DNA. This CDR3 is 14 amino acids long. CDR1 and CDR2 (germline): MNHNY, SVGAGI (reference sequence). The CDR3 loop reads CASSYRGRRDEQYF.

CDR3 loop: CASSFDRLQLNEQFF. V usage is TRBV7-9 and J usage is TRBJ2-1. CDR1 is SEHNR and CDR2 is FQNEAQ in the germline V gene (reference sequence). The length of the CDR3 is 15 residues.